This TCR beta chain was sequenced during a study of T cell repertoires in cytomegalovirus infection. MiXCR was run by TCRdb on the reads, yielding one entry per CDR3 protein. Found here are 680,000 or so distinct CDR3 sequences, roughly a third of them singletons; the top ten hold about 18%. This clonotype turned up a few times. The target antigen is unknown. The sample was cultured PBMCs, taken from culture after CMV antigen stimulation. This TCR was sampled from a human donor in good health (CMV status not recorded). Some clones in this sample may be carry-over from other donors' samples.

DNA of the CDR3: TGCGCCAGCAGCCAGTATGGTGGGGACAGGGTTGGGGAAAAACTGTTTTTT. Its protein product is CASSQYGGDRVGEKLFF. This chain uses TRBV4-1 with TRBJ1-4; 9 positions match TRBD1. CDR3 length: 17 residues. J gave up 8 bases and V 3 bases, and 13 bases lay outside the gene matches. CDR1 and CDR2 from the germline V gene are MGHRA and YSYEKL.